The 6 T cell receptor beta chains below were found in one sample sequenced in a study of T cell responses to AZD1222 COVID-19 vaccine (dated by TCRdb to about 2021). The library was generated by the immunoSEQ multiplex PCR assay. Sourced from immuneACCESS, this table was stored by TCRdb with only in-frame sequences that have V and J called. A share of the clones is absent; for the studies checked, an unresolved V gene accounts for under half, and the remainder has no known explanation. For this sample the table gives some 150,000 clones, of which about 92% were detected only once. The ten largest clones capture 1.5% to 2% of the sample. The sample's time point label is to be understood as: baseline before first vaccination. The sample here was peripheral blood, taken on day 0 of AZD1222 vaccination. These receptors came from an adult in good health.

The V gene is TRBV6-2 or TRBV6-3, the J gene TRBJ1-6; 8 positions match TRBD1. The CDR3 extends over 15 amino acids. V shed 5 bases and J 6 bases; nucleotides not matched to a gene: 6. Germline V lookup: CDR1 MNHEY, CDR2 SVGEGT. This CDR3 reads CASSPRQGFNSPLHF. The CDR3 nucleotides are TGTGCCAGCAGTCCCCGACAGGGGTTTAATTCACCCCTCCACTTT.

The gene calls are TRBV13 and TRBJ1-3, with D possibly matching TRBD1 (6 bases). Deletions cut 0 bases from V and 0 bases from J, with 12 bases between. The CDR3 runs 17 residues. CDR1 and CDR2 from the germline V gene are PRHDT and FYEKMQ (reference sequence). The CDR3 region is CASSLGQGRLSGNTIYF. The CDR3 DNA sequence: TGTGCCAGCAGCTTAGGACAGGGTCGACTCTCTGGAAACACCATATATTTT.

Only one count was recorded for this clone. The CDR3 spells CAISDYAQGGQPQHF. For the CDR3, the DNA is TGTGCCATCAGTGATTACGCCCAGGGGGGTCAGCCCCAGCATTTT. The V gene is TRBV10-3, the J gene TRBJ1-5; 7 bases are a match to TRBD1. V shed 3 bases, J shed 6 bases, and the junction held 8 bases outside the gene matches. The CDR3 has 15 amino acids. CDR1 is ENHRY, CDR2 SYGVKD, per germline.

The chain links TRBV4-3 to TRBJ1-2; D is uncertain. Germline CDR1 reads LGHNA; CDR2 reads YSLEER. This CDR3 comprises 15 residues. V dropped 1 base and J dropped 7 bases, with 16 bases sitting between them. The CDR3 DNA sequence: TGCGCCAGCAGCCAAGTTGTGGGAGGGAGGTTTGGCTACACCTTC. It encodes CASSQVVGGRFGYTF.

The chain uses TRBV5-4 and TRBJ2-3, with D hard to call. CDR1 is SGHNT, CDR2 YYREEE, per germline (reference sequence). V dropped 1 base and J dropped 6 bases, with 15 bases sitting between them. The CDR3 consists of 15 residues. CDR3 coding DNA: TGTGCCAGCAGCTTGAGTTCGTTATTTGGTGATACGCAGTATTTT. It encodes CASSLSSLFGDTQYF.

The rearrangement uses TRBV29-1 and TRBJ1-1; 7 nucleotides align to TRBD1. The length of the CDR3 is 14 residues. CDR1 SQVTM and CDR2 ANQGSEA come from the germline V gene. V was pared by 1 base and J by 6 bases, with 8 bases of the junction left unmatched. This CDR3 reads CSVEGQGTGPEAFF. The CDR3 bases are TGCAGCGTTGAAGGACAGGGTACGGGGCCTGAAGCTTTCTTT.